The 5 T cell receptor beta chains given below trace back to one sample, sequenced in a study of blood T cell repertoires in COVID-19. Produced via immunoSEQ multiplex PCR; TCRdb's table is partial and in-frame only. This table has about 340,000 clones, more than 70% appearing once. The specimen was peripheral blood. These receptor sequences come from a man aged 30 to 39 with active or convalescent COVID-19.

This clone was seen just once. The J gene is TRBJ1-6, the V gene TRBV6-5; 7 bases align to TRBD1. CDR3 length equals 14 residues. Germline V gene data show CDR1 as MNHEY and CDR2 as SVGAGI. The J segment lost 10 bases and the V segment lost 6 bases, leaving 9 bases of the junction unmatched. The CDR3: CASSLGQEKSPLHF. The CDR3 coding sequence is TGTGCCAGCAGCCTAGGACAGGAGAAATCACCCCTCCACTTT.

The genes are TRBV20-1 and TRBJ2-1; D gene uncertain. Germline values: CDR1 DFQATT, CDR2 SNEGSKA (reference sequence). Trimming stripped 3 bases from V and 4 bases from J, with 4 bases between. The CDR3 consists of 11 residues. The CDR3 is CSASRYNEQFF. The CDR3 DNA sequence: TGCAGTGCTAGTCGGTACAATGAGCAGTTCTTC.

The rearrangement links TRBV29-1 to TRBJ2-3; weak D call: TRBD1 (5 bases). V shed 2 bases and J shed 0 bases, with 6 bases lying between them. This CDR3 comprises 13 residues. From germline, CDR1 is SQVTM and CDR2 ANQGSEA. The CDR3 reads CSVEQGSTDTQYF. The CDR3 DNA reads as TGCAGCGTTGAACAGGGCAGCACAGATACGCAGTATTTT.

This chain links TRBV11-2 with TRBJ2-6, with TRBD1 matching 8 bases. This CDR3 has 16 residues. Germline assignment: CDR1 SGHAT and CDR2 FQNNGV. V shed 5 bases and J 4 bases; nucleotides not matched to a gene: 7. The CDR3 is CASSHRRTGGANVLTF. DNA for the CDR3: TGTGCCAGCAGCCACCGACGGACAGGGGGGGCCAACGTCCTGACTTTC.

This clone was observed a single time. At the DNA level, this CDR3 is encoded by other sequences in the same sample as well. The chain is built from TRBV6-2 or TRBV6-3 and TRBJ2-3; 12 nucleotides align to TRBD2. The CDR3 has 16 residues. V gave up 6 bases and J gave up 0 bases; unmatched junction bases: 4. Germline V gives CDR1 MNHEY, CDR2 SVGEGT. The CDR3 loop reads CASSPGLAGSTDTQYF. The DNA of the CDR3 is TGTGCCAGCAGCCCTGGACTAGCGGGGAGCACAGATACGCAGTATTTT.